Listed below are T cell receptor beta chains from one sample, sequenced in a study of cytomegalovirus exposure and HLA in healthy donors. Some clones are missing from TCRdb's copy, which holds only in-frame ones; the method was immunoSEQ multiplex PCR. Of some 120,000 clones listed, 70% to 80% are singletons. The sample taken for sequencing was PBMCs. The receptors were gathered from a man aged 50 or older in good health and CMV-seronegative. The CDR3 runs from the conserved cysteine through the conserved F or W. The order of the fields is J gene, clone size, D gene, V gene, CDR3 protein, CDR3 DNA. The D gene is left open where the match is weak. Size values are once, few and many counts, or a class for expanded clones, and some rows have none.

TRBJ1-2 | few | - | TRBV12-5 | CASLDYGYTF | TGTGCTAGTTTAGACTATGGCTACACCTTC
TRBJ2-3 | - | - | TRBV5-1 | CASSLVGLSIADTQYF | TGCGCCAGCAGCTTGGTGGGACTTTCAATAGCGGATACGCAGTATTTT
TRBJ2-5 | - | - | TRBV5-4 | CASSLGTLQETQYF | TGTGCCAGCAGCTTAGGGACACTCCAAGAGACCCAGTACTTC
TRBJ2-1 | once | TRBD1 | TRBV7-9 | CASSLGTDYNEQFF | TGTGCCAGCAGCTTGGGGACAGACTACAATGAGCAGTTCTTC
TRBJ2-1 | - | - | TRBV5-1 | CASSLRGSYNEQFF | TGCGCCAGCAGCTTGCGGGGCTCCTACAATGAGCAGTTCTTC
TRBJ1-2 | - | TRBD1 | TRBV19 | CASSTRDRGSYGYTF | TGTGCCAGTAGTACTCGGGACAGGGGTAGCTATGGCTACACCTTC
TRBJ2-3 | few | - | TRBV4-3 | CASSQDSAGPRTDTQYF | TGCGCCAGCAGCCAAGATTCTGCGGGGCCGCGCACAGATACGCAGTATTTT
TRBJ2-7 | - | - | TRBV19 | CASSPGMGRGEQYF | TGTGCCAGTAGTCCAGGGATGGGAAGGGGCGAGCAGTACTTC
TRBJ1-4 | few | - | TRBV19 | CASGRASNEKLFF | TGTGCCAGCGGGAGGGCCTCTAATGAAAAACTGTTTTTT
TRBJ2-7 | - | TRBD1 | TRBV5-5 | CASSLGLGTGVSEQYF | TGTGCCAGCAGCTTGGGGTTAGGGACAGGGGTGTCTGAGCAGTACTTC
TRBJ1-1 | once | - | TRBV7-3 | CASSSQGEDTEAFF | TGTGCCAGCAGCTCACAGGGCGAGGACACTGAAGCTTTCTTT
TRBJ2-5 | - | - | TRBV27 | CASSPLTEKETQYF | TGTGCCAGCAGTCCCTTGACAGAAAAAGAGACCCAGTACTTC
TRBJ1-1 | - | - | TRBV7-9 | CASSLKARGDTEAFF | TGTGCCAGCAGCTTAAAGGCCCGCGGGGACACTGAAGCTTTCTTT
TRBJ2-3 | few | - | TRBV7-6 | CASSPRVDTDTQYF | TGTGCCAGCAGCCCCCGAGTCGACACAGATACGCAGTATTTT
TRBJ1-4 | - | - | TRBV5-1 | CASSQQGNEKLFF | TGCGCCAGCAGCCAACAGGGAAATGAAAAACTGTTTTTT
TRBJ2-3 | - | - | TRBV5-1 | CASTPRGSTDTQYF | TGCGCCAGCACCCCCAGGGGAAGCACAGATACGCAGTATTTT
TRBJ2-1 | - | - | TRBV15 | CATSRGRLGHNEQFF | TGTGCCACCAGCAGAGGGAGACTAGGCCACAATGAGCAGTTCTTC
TRBJ1-1 | - | - | TRBV5-1 | CASSFAGGNTEAFF | TGCGCCAGCAGCTTCGCCGGGGGGAACACTGAAGCTTTCTTT
TRBJ2-7 | - | - | TRBV6-5 | CASRRTRGPYEQYF | TGTGCCAGCAGAAGGACCCGAGGGCCCTACGAGCAGTACTTC
TRBJ2-1 | - | - | TRBV11-2 | CASSRDSLSYNEQFF | TGTGCCAGCAGCAGAGACAGCTTATCCTACAATGAGCAGTTCTTC
TRBJ1-6 | - | TRBD1 | TRBV7-9 | CASSSGTGKYSPLHF | TGTGCCAGCAGCTCCGGGACAGGGAAATACTCACCCCTCCACTTT
TRBJ1-2 | many | - | TRBV6-1 | CASEKTGLGYTF | TGTGCCAGCGAGAAGACAGGTCTTGGCTACACCTTC
TRBJ2-7 | - | - | TRBV6-5 | CASTKDRPPYEQYF | TGTGCCAGCACCAAGGACAGACCGCCCTACGAGCAGTACTTC
TRBJ1-6 | - | - | TRBV27 | CASTRLDNSPLHF | TGTGCCAGCACCAGGCTCGATAATTCACCCCTCCACTTT
TRBJ1-2 | - | - | TRBV18 | CASSPSGYDGGYTF | TGTGCCAGCTCACCTTCAGGGTACGACGGTGGCTACACCTTC
TRBJ1-1 | - | - | TRBV19 | CASSPQNMVGNTEAFF | TGTGCCAGTAGCCCCCAAAACATGGTTGGGAACACTGAAGCTTTCTTT
TRBJ2-5 | - | TRBD1 | TRBV4-3 | CASSQFRQMGQQETQYF | TGCGCCAGCAGCCAATTTCGACAGATGGGACAGCAAGAGACCCAGTACTTC
TRBJ2-5 | few | - | TRBV7-6 | CASSLTNTKETQYF | TGTGCCAGCAGCTTAACAAACACAAAAGAGACCCAGTACTTC
TRBJ2-7 | - | - | TRBV7-8 | CASSLEPQYYEQYF | TGTGCCAGCAGCTTAGAGCCACAGTACTACGAGCAGTACTTC